This is a list of T cell receptor beta chains from one sample in a study of regulatory T cells in long-lasting Graves disease. MiXCR, run by TCRdb on the multiplex PCR reads, gives a single entry per CDR3 protein. Here the sample spans under 500,000 distinct CDR3 sequences, less than 25% being singletons. The starting material was peripheral blood mononuclear cells (PBMCs), obtained when the disease was refractory, from a patient treated with antithyroid drugs. The receptors derive from a female donor with Graves disease. Each CDR3 is given with its conserved first and last residue.

TRBV11-1,CASSLGGRGDEQFF
TRBV7-8,CASREEGYEQYF
TRBV29-1,CSVAPDGANVLTF
TRBV28,CASMGGAQHF
TRBV28,CASSPFGLAGSFEQYF
TRBV5-1,CASSPEARSPLHF
TRBV4-3,CASSQDHEGRRPLHF
TRBV29-1,CSVVGGQGRSYEQYF
TRBV12-3/TRBV12-4,CASSFLQGIGNEQFF
TRBV7-2,CASSLEGTGYEKLFF
TRBV28,CASDRDSATYEQYF
TRBV15,CATSARQGTNEELFF
TRBV20-1,CSARQDAYEQYF
TRBV18,CASSEPGTSGRYSYEQYF
TRBV7-2,CASSVAPDRVVGEKLFF
TRBV4-1,CASSQDAFRYGKLFF
TRBV7-9,CASSFTSSGSYEQYF
TRBV19,CASRREGSGNTIYF
TRBV6-1,CASTFASGRTQETQYF
TRBV20-1,CSARTTGTGHSPLHF
TRBV4-2,CASSQYGFGGRARYEQYF
TRBV7-2,CASSLGGSGNTIYF
TRBV15,CATSRDWGLAGVGYEQYF
TRBV11-1,CASRLGAGVGEQYF
TRBV7-9,CASSPGGGLYQETQYF
TRBV3-1,CASSPPLVNSPLHF
TRBV5-6,CASSYGPGLAGRFDYEQYF